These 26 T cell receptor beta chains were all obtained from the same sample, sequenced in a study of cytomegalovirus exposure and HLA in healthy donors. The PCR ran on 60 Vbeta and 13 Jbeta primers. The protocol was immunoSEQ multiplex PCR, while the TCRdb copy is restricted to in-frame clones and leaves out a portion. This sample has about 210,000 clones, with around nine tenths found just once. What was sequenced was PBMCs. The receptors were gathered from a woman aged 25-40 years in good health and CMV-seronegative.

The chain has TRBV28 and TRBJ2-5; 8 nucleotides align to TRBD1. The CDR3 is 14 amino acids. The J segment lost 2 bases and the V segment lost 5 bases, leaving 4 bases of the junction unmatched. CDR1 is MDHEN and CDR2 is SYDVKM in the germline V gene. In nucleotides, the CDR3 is TGTGCCAGCAGTCCAGGGACAGGTCAAGAGACCCAGTACTTC. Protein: CASSPGTGQETQYF.

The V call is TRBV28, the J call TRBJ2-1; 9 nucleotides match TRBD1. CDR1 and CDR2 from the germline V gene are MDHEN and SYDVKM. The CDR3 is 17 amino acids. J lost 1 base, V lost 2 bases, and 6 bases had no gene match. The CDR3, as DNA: TGTGCCAGCAGTTTAGTTGGGACAGGGTATTCCTACAATGAGCAGTTCTTC. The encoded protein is CASSLVGTGYSYNEQFF.

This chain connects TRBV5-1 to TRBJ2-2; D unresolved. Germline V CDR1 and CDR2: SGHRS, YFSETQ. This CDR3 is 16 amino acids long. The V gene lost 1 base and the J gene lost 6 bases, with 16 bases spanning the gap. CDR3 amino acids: CASSLMAGPYSGELFF. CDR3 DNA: TGCGCCAGCAGCTTGATGGCAGGTCCTTACTCCGGGGAGCTGTTTTTT.

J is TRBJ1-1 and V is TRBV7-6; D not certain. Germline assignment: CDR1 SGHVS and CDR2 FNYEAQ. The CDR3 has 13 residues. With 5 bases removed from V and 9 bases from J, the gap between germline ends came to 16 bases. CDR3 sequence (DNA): TGTGCCAGCAGCCCCGAACACCGTACTAAAGCTTTCTTT. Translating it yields CASSPEHRTKAFF.

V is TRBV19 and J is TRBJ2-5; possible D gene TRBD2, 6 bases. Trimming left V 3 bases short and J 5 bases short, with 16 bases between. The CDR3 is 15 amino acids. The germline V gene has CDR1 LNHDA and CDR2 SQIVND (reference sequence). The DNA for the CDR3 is TGTGCCAGTAGTATTAATCACGGGGGTCAGGAGACCCAGTACTTC. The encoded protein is CASSINHGGQETQYF.

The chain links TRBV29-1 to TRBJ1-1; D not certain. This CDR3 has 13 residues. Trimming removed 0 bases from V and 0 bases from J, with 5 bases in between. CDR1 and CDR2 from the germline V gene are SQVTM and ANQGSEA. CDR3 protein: CSVEDHMNTEAFF. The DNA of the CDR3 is TGCAGCGTTGAAGATCACATGAACACTGAAGCTTTCTTT.

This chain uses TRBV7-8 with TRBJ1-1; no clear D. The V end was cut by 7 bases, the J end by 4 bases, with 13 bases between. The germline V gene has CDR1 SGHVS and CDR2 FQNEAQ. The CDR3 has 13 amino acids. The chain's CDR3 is CASNMTRFTEAFF. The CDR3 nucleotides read TGTGCCAGCAACATGACTCGATTCACTGAAGCTTTCTTT.

CDR3 protein: CASSLGRLDEQYF. The CDR3 coding sequence is TGTGCCAGCTCACTCGGTCGTCTGGACGAGCAGTACTTC. J is TRBJ2-7 and V is TRBV18; D ambiguous. The CDR3 extends over 13 amino acids. Germline V gene lookup returns CDR1 KGHSH and CDR2 LQKENI. V was trimmed by 4 bases and J by 5 bases, leaving 12 bases between them.

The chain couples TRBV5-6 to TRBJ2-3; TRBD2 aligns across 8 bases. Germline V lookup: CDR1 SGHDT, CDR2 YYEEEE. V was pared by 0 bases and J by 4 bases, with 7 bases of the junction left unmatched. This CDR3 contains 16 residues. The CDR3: CASSLGSGGRPDTQYF. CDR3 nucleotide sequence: TGTGCCAGCAGCTTGGGTTCGGGGGGGCGCCCAGATACGCAGTATTTT.

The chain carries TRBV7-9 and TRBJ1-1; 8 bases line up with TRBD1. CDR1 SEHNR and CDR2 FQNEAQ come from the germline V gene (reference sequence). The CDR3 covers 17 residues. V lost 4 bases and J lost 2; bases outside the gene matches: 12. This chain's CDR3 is CASSSISLRGLNTEAFF. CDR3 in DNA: TGTGCCAGCAGCTCCATCAGCCTCAGGGGGCTCAACACTGAAGCTTTCTTT.

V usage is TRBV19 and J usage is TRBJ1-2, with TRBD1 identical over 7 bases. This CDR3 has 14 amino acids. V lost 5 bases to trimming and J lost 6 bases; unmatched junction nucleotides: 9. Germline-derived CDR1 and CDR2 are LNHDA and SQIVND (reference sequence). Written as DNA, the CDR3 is TGTGCCAGTAGTCTCAACAGGGGCCTGGATGGCTACACCTTC. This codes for CASSLNRGLDGYTF.

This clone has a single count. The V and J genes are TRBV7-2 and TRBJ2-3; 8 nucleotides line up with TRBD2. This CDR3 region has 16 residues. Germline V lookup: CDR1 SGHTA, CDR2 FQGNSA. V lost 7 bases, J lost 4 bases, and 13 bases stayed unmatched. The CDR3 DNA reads TGTGCCAGCACCGAAAGGGCGGGGGGAAGGTCAGATACGCAGTATTTT. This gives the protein CASTERAGGRSDTQYF.

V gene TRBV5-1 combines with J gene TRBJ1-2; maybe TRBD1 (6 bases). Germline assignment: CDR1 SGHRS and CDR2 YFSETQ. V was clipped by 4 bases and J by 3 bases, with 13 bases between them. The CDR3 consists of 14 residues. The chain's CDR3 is CASSPEGGDYGYTF. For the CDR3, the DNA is TGCGCCAGCAGCCCCGAGGGGGGGGACTATGGCTACACCTTC. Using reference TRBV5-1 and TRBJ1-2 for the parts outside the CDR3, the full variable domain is KAGVTQTPRYLIKTRGQQVTLSCSPISGHRSVSWYQQTPGQGLQFLFEYFSETQRNKGNFPGRFSGRQFSNSRSEMNVSTLELGDSALYLCASSPEGGDYGYTFGSGTRLTVV.

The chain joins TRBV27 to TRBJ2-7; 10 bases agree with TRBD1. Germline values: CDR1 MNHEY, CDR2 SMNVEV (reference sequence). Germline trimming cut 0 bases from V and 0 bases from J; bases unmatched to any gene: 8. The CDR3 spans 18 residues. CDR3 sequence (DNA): TGTGCCAGCAGTTTATCGAGGCCCGGGACAGGGGACTCCTACGAGCAGTACTTC. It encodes CASSLSRPGTGDSYEQYF.

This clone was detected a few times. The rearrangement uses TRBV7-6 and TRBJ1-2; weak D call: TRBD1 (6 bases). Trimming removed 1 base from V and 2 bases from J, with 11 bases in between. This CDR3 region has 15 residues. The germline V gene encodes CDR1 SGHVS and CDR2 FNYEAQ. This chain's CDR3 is CASSLVPQGNYGYTF. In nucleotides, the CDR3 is TGTGCCAGCAGCTTAGTCCCACAGGGAAACTATGGCTACACCTTC.

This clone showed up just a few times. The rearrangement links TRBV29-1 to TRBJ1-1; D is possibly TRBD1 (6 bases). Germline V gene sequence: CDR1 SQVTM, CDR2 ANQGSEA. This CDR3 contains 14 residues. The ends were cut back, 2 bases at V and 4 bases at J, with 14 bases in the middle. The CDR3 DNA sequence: TGCAGCGTTGAATTAGGGGGGGCGGGCACTGAAGCTTTCTTT. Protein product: CSVELGGAGTEAFF.

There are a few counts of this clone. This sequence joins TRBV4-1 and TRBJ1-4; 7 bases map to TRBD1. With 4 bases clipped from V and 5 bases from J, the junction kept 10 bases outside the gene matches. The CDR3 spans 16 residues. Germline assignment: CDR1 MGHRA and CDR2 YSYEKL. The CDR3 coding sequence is TGCGCCAGCAGCCTGAGACAGGGTATCGGGAATGAAAAACTGTTTTTT. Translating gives CASSLRQGIGNEKLFF.

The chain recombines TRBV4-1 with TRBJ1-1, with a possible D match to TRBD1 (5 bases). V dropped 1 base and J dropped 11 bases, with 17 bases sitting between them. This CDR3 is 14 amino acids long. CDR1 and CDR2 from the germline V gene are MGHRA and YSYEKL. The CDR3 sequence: CASSQGRGSVRAFF. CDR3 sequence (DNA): TGCGCCAGCAGCCAAGGGAGGGGCTCGGTTCGGGCTTTCTTT.

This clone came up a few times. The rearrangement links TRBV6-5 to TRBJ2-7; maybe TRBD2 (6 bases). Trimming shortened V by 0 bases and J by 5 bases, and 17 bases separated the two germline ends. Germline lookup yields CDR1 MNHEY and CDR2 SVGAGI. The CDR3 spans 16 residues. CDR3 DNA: TGTGCCAGCAGTTACTCATACGGGACTCGGGGGAACGAGCAGTACTTC. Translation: CASSYSYGTRGNEQYF.

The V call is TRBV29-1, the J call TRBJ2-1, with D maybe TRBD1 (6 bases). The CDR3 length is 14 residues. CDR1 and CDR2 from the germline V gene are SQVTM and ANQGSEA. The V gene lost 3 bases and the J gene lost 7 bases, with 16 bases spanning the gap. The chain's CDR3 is CSVEGDQQGNEQFF. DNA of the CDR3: TGCAGCGTTGAGGGGGACCAGCAGGGGAATGAGCAGTTCTTC.

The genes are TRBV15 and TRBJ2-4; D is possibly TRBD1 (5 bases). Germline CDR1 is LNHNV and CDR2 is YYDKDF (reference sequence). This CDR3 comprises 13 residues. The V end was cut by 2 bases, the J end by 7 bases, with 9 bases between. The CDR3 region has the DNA TGTGCCACCAGCAGAAGGGGTCCGAACATTCAGTACTTC. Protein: CATSRRGPNIQYF.

The CDR3 region has the DNA TGTGCCAGCAGCTTAGGGGCCCCTAGCGGGAATTACTACGAGCAGTACTTC. The encoded protein is CASSLGAPSGNYYEQYF. The gene calls are TRBV7-8 and TRBJ2-7; 9 bases are shared with TRBD2. The CDR3 totals 17 residues. CDR1 and CDR2 (germline): SGHVS, FQNEAQ. Trimming took 1 base from V and 3 from J; bases not matched to a gene: 10.

The CDR3 DNA reads TGTGCCAGCAGTGATCGGGGGTGGTATGGCTACACCTTC. Its translation: CASSDRGWYGYTF. The rearrangement uses TRBV6-5 and TRBJ1-2, with a tentative D call TRBD1 (5 bases). This CDR3 spans 13 amino acids. Germline CDR1 reads MNHEY; CDR2 reads SVGAGI. The V end lost 5 bases, the J end lost 5 bases, and 12 bases lay between the germline ends.

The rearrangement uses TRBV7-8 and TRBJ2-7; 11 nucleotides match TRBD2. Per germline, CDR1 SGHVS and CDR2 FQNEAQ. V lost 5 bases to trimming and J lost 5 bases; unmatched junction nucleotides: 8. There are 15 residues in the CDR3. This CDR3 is CASSPTSGGINEQYF. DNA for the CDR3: TGTGCCAGCAGCCCAACTAGCGGGGGAATCAACGAGCAGTACTTC.

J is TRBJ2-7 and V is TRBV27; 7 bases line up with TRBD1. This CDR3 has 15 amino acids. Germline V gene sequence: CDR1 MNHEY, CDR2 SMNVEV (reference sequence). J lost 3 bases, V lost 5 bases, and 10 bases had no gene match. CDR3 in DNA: TGTGCCAGCAGTCTAAGACCGGGACAGAACTACGAGCAGTACTTC. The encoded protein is CASSLRPGQNYEQYF.

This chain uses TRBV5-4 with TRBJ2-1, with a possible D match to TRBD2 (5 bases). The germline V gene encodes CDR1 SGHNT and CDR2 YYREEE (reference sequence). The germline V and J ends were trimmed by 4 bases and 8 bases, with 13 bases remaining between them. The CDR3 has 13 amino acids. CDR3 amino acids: CASSGSSRHEQFF. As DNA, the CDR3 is TGTGCCAGCAGCGGTTCTAGCCGGCATGAGCAGTTCTTC.